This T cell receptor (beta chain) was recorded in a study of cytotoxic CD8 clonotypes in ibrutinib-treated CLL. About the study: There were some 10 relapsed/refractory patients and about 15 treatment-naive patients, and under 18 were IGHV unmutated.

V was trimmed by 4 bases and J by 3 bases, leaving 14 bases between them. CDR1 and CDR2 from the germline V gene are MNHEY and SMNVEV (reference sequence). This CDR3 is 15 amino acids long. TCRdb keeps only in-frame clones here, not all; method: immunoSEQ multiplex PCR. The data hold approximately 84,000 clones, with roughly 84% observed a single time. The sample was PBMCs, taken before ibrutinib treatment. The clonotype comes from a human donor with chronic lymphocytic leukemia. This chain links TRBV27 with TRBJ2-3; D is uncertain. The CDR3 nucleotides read TGTGCCAGCAGTTCACGGGTTAGACCGACAGATACGCAGTATTTT. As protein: CASSSRVRPTDTQYF.